Presented here are 29 T cell receptor beta chains from one specimen sequenced in a study of early T cells in non-severe SARS-CoV-2 infection. In TCRdb, the 5' RACE reads were re-called with MiXCR into one record per CDR3 protein. The sample yields tens of thousands of distinct CDR3 sequences, 5.5% to 7.5% seen once. Sample: whole blood. The receptors were gathered from an adult who was a healthcare worker with PCR-confirmed SARS-CoV-2 infection or an uninfected control (not recorded which).

This clonotype was seen more than once but under ten times. The chain carries TRBV5-6 and TRBJ2-7; 9 positions match TRBD1. V lost 4 bases and J lost 6; bases outside the gene matches: 8. Germline V CDR1 and CDR2: SGHDT, YYEEEE. CDR3 length: 14 amino acids. The CDR3 spells CASSRGDREAEQYF. In DNA, the CDR3 is TGTGCCAGCAGCCGGGGGGACAGGGAGGCCGAGCAGTACTTC.

In this sample, this clonotype turned up many times. The chain combines TRBV24-1 with TRBJ2-5; 12 bases agree with TRBD2. CDR3 length equals 16 residues. V lost 2 bases, J lost 2 bases, and 2 bases stayed unmatched. In germline, CDR1 is KGHDR, CDR2 SFDVKD. The CDR3 loop reads CATSDSGLAGQETQYF. The CDR3 DNA reads as TGTGCCACCAGTGATTCGGGACTAGCGGGTCAAGAGACCCAGTACTTC.

This clonotype has at least ten counts. The rearrangement links TRBV6-1 to TRBJ2-3; possibly TRBD1 for D (5 bases). This CDR3 spans 13 amino acids. CDR1 and CDR2 (germline): MNHNS, SASEGT. V shed 8 bases and J shed 1 base, with 10 bases lying between them. Written as DNA, the CDR3 is TGTGCCAGCGCAGGGTCGGGCACAGATACGCAGTATTTT. Protein sequence: CASAGSGTDTQYF.

This clonotype appeared a few times. The chain recombines TRBV12-3 or TRBV12-4 with TRBJ1-3; D is undetermined. CDR3 length: 14 amino acids. V lost 2 bases to trimming and J lost 0 bases, with 5 bases between them. This CDR3 reads CASSLSGSGNTIYF. CDR3 DNA: TGTGCCAGCAGTTTAAGTGGCTCTGGAAACACCATATATTTT.

Many counts were recorded for this clonotype. The V call is TRBV15, the J call TRBJ2-1; D ambiguous. V was clipped by 2 bases and J by 5 bases, with 4 bases between them. CDR1 and CDR2 (germline): LNHNV, YYDKDF (reference sequence). This CDR3 is 12 amino acids long. CDR3 amino acids: CATSRSNNEQFF. The CDR3 nucleotides read TGTGCCACCAGCAGATCGAACAATGAGCAGTTCTTC. The variable domain in full, completed from reference TRBV15 and TRBJ2-1, reads DAMVIQNPRYQVTQFGKPVTLSCSQTLNHNVMYWYQQKSSQAPKLLFHYYDKDFNNEADTPDNFQSRRPNTSFCFLDIRSPGLGDTAMYLCATSRSNNEQFFGPGTRLTVL.

This clonotype was recorded many times. The genes are TRBV5-5 and TRBJ2-6; a weak D match, TRBD1 (6 bases). Trimming left V 2 bases short and J 0 bases short, with 6 bases between. The V gene's germline CDR1 is SGHKS and CDR2 YYEKEE (reference sequence). This CDR3 contains 15 residues. Here the CDR3 reads CASSFRGSGANVLTF. CDR3 in DNA: TGTGCCAGCAGCTTCAGGGGCTCTGGGGCCAACGTCCTGACTTTC. Full variable domain (missing parts from reference TRBV5-5 and TRBJ2-6): DAGVTQSPTHLIKTRGQQVTLRCSPISGHKSVSWYQQVLGQGPQFIFQYYEKEERGRGNFPDRFSARQFPNYSSELNVNALLLGDSALYLCASSFRGSGANVLTFGAGSRLTVL.

This clonotype was counted ten times or more. The chain joins TRBV30 to TRBJ1-2; D is uncertain. The CDR3 is 11 residues long. Germline lookup yields CDR1 GTSNPN and CDR2 SVGIG (reference sequence). Trimming stripped 1 base from V and 8 bases from J, with 8 bases between. The CDR3 DNA sequence: TGTGCCTGGAGTGGCCTGAGGGGCTACACCTTC. This sequence encodes CAWSGLRGYTF.

Ten or more counts support this clonotype. The chain combines TRBV5-6 with TRBJ1-2, with D unclear. Germline-derived CDR1 and CDR2 are SGHDT and YYEEEE. V lost 0 bases and J 6 bases, leaving 21 bases between the germline ends. The CDR3 has 17 residues. The CDR3 protein is CASSLGIRTTSLDGYTF. For the CDR3, the DNA is TGTGCCAGCAGCTTGGGAATACGGACTACTTCGCTGGATGGCTACACCTTC.

The rearrangement links TRBV23-1 to TRBJ1-4; D may be TRBD1 (5 bases). TRBV23-1 falls under the ORF class, with uncertain function. The CDR3 loop spans 17 amino acids. Deletions cut 0 bases from V and 11 bases from J, with 22 bases between. The CDR3 DNA reads as TGCGCCAGCAGTCAATCGGACTGGCCCGGGACTCAAGGGAAACTGTTTTTT. It codes for CASSQSDWPGTQGKLFF.

This clonotype was detected many times. V and J are TRBV6-6 and TRBJ1-1; 7 positions match TRBD1. V lost 5 bases, J lost 1 base, and 13 bases stayed unmatched. The CDR3 contains 17 residues. The germline V gene has CDR1 MNHNY and CDR2 SVGAGI (reference sequence). CDR3 DNA: TGTGCCAGCAGTCCCCGACAGGGACCTGAAAAGAACACTGAAGCTTTCTTT. Protein sequence: CASSPRQGPEKNTEAFF.

This clonotype was detected only a few times. The V gene is TRBV6-2 or TRBV6-3, the J gene TRBJ2-2; 9 nucleotides align to TRBD2. CDR3 length: 19 residues. The J segment lost 1 base and the V segment lost 0 bases, leaving 9 bases of the junction unmatched. In germline, CDR1 is MNHEY, CDR2 SVGEGT. CDR3 sequence: CASSYSILAGSLNTGELFF. The CDR3 DNA reads as TGTGCCAGCAGTTACTCGATCCTAGCGGGGAGCCTGAACACCGGGGAGCTGTTTTTT.

This clonotype occurred many times. This chain's CDR3 is CASSLQGKGSPLHF. CDR3 in DNA: TGTGCCAGCAGCTTACAGGGGAAAGGGTCACCCCTCCACTTT. This chain uses TRBV7-9 with TRBJ1-6; D is possibly TRBD1 (6 bases). Germline CDR1 SEHNR, CDR2 FQNEAQ (reference sequence). With 2 bases removed from V and 10 bases from J, the gap between germline ends came to 12 bases. This CDR3 comprises 14 residues.

At least ten counts were recorded for this clonotype. The rearrangement links TRBV19 to TRBJ2-3; D perhaps matches TRBD2 (6 bases). Germline values: CDR1 LNHDA, CDR2 SQIVND (reference sequence). Trimming shortened V by 4 bases and J by 1 base, and 12 bases separated the two germline ends. This CDR3 has 15 amino acids. The chain's CDR3 is CASSTLPSGTDTQYF. For the CDR3, the DNA is TGTGCCAGTAGTACCCTTCCTAGCGGCACAGATACGCAGTATTTT. Full variable domain (remainder filled in from reference TRBV19 and TRBJ2-3): DGGITQSPKYLFRKEGQNVTLSCEQNLNHDAMYWYRQDPGQGLRLIYYSQIVNDFQKGDIAEGYSVSREKKESFPLTVTSAQKNPTAFYLCASSTLPSGTDTQYFGPGTRLTVL.

The CDR3 reads CASRPTVKGAEQFF. In DNA form, the CDR3 reads TGTGCCAGTAGACCGACAGTCAAGGGGGCTGAGCAGTTCTTC. The chain combines TRBV19 with TRBJ2-1, with 7 nucleotides matching TRBD1. The J segment lost 9 bases and the V segment lost 6 bases, leaving 11 bases of the junction unmatched. Germline assignment: CDR1 LNHDA and CDR2 SQIVND (reference sequence). The CDR3 has 14 residues.

This clonotype was picked up many times. This chain links TRBV7-9 with TRBJ1-2; the D gene is possibly TRBD1 (5 bases). The germline CDR1 and CDR2 sequences are SEHNR and FQNEAQ (reference sequence). There are 15 residues in the CDR3. Trimming took off 1 base at V and 5 bases at J, with 14 bases between the two ends. CDR3: CASSLVGTGTYGYTF. In DNA, the CDR3 is TGTGCCAGCAGCTTAGTCGGGACTGGGACGTATGGCTACACCTTC.

In this sample, this clonotype turned up many times. V gene TRBV28 combines with J gene TRBJ2-3; D is undetermined. Trimming removed 6 bases from V and 1 base from J, with 14 bases in between. Germline assignment: CDR1 MDHEN and CDR2 SYDVKM. CDR3 length equals 15 residues. In DNA form, the CDR3 reads TGTGCCAGCAGGGGTTGGGGTGCGGGCACAGATACGCAGTATTTT. Translated: CASRGWGAGTDTQYF.

The rearrangement links TRBV6-5 to TRBJ1-2; a possible D gene is TRBD1 (6 bases). The V and J ends lost 6 bases and 4 bases respectively, with 15 bases between them. Germline V lookup: CDR1 MNHEY, CDR2 SVGAGI. The CDR3 sequence is 14 residues long. CDR3 sequence reads: CASSPTGYSYGYTF. The CDR3 DNA reads as TGTGCCAGCAGCCCGACAGGCTACTCCTATGGCTACACCTTC.

The chain joins TRBV11-2 to TRBJ1-4; 8 bases map to TRBD1. This CDR3 has 17 amino acids. Germline lookup yields CDR1 SGHAT and CDR2 FQNNGV. After removal of 5 bases from V and 5 bases from J, the junction contained 13 bases not matched to a gene. CDR3 coding DNA: TGTGCCAGCAGCGGTGGACAGGGAGGAGCACCCAATGAAAAACTGTTTTTT. Protein sequence: CASSGGQGGAPNEKLFF.

This clonotype was counted many times. This rearrangement joins TRBV12-3 or TRBV12-4 to TRBJ1-5; the D is unclear. The V gene lost 5 bases and the J gene lost 1 base, with 9 bases spanning the gap. The CDR3 sequence is 14 residues long. This chain's CDR3 is CASSRAGSNQPQHF. CDR3 sequence (DNA): TGTGCCAGCAGTCGAGCGGGGAGCAATCAGCCCCAGCATTTT.

This clonotype has a count of ten or more. The chain recombines TRBV6-4 with TRBJ2-1; 11 bases fit TRBD2. CDR1 and CDR2 from the germline V gene are MRHNA and SNTAGT. The CDR3 is made up of 14 amino acids. V trimming: 5 bases; J trimming: 9 bases; junction bases outside the gene matches: 6. CDR3 bases: TGTGCCAGCAGTACTAGCGGGGGACAGGGTGAGCAGTTCTTC. It specifies CASSTSGGQGEQFF.

V usage is TRBV9 and J usage is TRBJ2-3; D is ambiguous. V lost 0 bases and J 6 bases, leaving 14 bases between the germline ends. The CDR3 is 15 residues long. Germline V gene sequence: CDR1 SGDLS, CDR2 YYNGEE. CDR3 sequence (DNA): TGTGCCAGCAGCGTAGGATCCCTAGTGGGGGATACGCAGTATTTT. Its protein is CASSVGSLVGDTQYF.

This chain joins TRBV7-9 and TRBJ1-2; the D is unclear. Germline CDR1 SEHNR, CDR2 FQNEAQ (reference sequence). The CDR3 extends over 15 amino acids. V was cut by 1 base and J by 6 bases, with 15 bases left in between. The CDR3 sequence: CASSLGHGVSNGYTF. In DNA form, the CDR3 reads TGTGCCAGCAGCTTAGGACATGGAGTGTCGAATGGCTACACCTTC. Using reference TRBV7-9 and TRBJ1-2 for the parts outside the CDR3, the full variable domain is DTGVSQNPRHKITKRGQNVTFRCDPISEHNRLYWYRQTLGQGPEFLTYFQNEAQLEKSRLLSDRFSAERPKGSFSTLEIQRTEQGDSAMYLCASSLGHGVSNGYTFGSGTRLTVV.

The chain uses TRBV10-3 and TRBJ2-7; unclear D gene. CDR3 size: 12 residues. V shed 6 bases and J shed 0 bases, with 6 bases lying between them. Germline CDR1 ENHRY, CDR2 SYGVKD. The CDR3 loop is CAISRNSYEQYF. The DNA of the CDR3 is TGTGCCATCAGCCGGAACTCCTACGAGCAGTACTTC.

This clonotype was picked up a small number of times. A much larger clone lies one base from this, so it may be a read error. The chain is built from TRBV12-3 or TRBV12-4 and TRBJ1-5, with D perhaps matching TRBD1 (6 bases). This CDR3 comprises 14 residues. Here the CDR3 reads CAGSLEQGGQPQHF. Written as DNA, the CDR3 is TGTGCCGGCAGTTTAGAACAGGGCGGGCAGCCCCAGCATTTT.

This clonotype was counted ten times or more. The chain joins TRBV6-1 to TRBJ2-1; 7 bases match TRBD2. The CDR3 contains 16 residues. The trim removed 6 bases at V and 6 bases at J, leaving 14 bases unmatched. Germline V gene lookup returns CDR1 MNHNS and CDR2 SASEGT. The CDR3 sequence is CASRRMTSLVGNEQFF. CDR3 bases: TGTGCCAGCAGGCGGATGACTAGCCTGGTTGGCAATGAGCAGTTCTTC.

This clonotype was seen ten or more times. The rearrangement uses TRBV6-5 and TRBJ1-2; 11 positions agree with TRBD1. Looked up from germline, CDR1 is MNHEY and CDR2 is SVGAGI. V was pared by 6 bases and J by 7 bases, with 7 bases of the junction left unmatched. There are 14 residues in the CDR3. The CDR3 region is CASRWGQGDGGYTF. CDR3 nucleotide sequence: TGTGCCAGCAGGTGGGGACAGGGGGACGGTGGCTACACCTTC.

This clonotype was seen many times. V gene TRBV20-1 combines with J gene TRBJ2-2, with 10 bases that match TRBD2. V lost 3 bases and J lost 4; bases outside the gene matches: 5. The CDR3 covers 15 residues. Looked up from germline, CDR1 is DFQATT and CDR2 is SNEGSKA (reference sequence). This chain's CDR3 is CSARLAGDPTGELFF. CDR3 in DNA: TGCAGTGCTAGGCTAGCGGGGGACCCCACCGGGGAGCTGTTTTTT.

The table lists this clonotype with a few counts. CDR3 region: CASSQGQPDTQYF. The CDR3 DNA reads as TGTGCCAGCAGCCAAGGACAGCCAGATACGCAGTATTTT. This chain connects TRBV4-2 to TRBJ2-3, with D tentatively TRBD1 (5 bases). V was shortened by 1 base and J by 4 bases, with 6 bases between the two germline ends. Looked up from germline, CDR1 is LGHNA and CDR2 is YNFKEQ. This CDR3 has 13 amino acids.

At least ten counts were recorded for this clonotype. The chain combines TRBV6-1 with TRBJ1-1; 7 positions agree with TRBD1. Germline V gene lookup returns CDR1 MNHNS and CDR2 SASEGT. The CDR3 consists of 16 residues. J was trimmed by 4 bases and V by 4 bases; bases with no gene match: 12. CDR3 sequence (DNA): TGTGCCAGCAGTGCGTCTATTGCAGGGGGTAGCACTGAAGCTTTCTTT. Protein: CASSASIAGGSTEAFF.